This T cell receptor (beta chain) was recovered during a study of T cell responses to AZD1222 COVID-19 vaccine. Notes on the study in general: Across the whole spike, CD4 TCRs peaked at regions 160-218 and 743-854. Reportedly, nearly half of unique spike TCRs recognized epitopes outside B.1.351/B.1.1.7 mutations. Compared with day 0, the breadth and depth of the Spike-specific TCR repertoire rose significantly after two doses of AZD1222.

A note on this clone: Its antigen is not identified.

Measured with immunoSEQ multiplex PCR; TCRdb has only the in-frame clones, and not every one. The repertoire holds 150,000 or so clones, around 88% seen once, with roughly 2.1% in the top ten. The ends were cut back, 0 bases at V and 1 base at J, with 4 bases in the middle. Germline CDR1 MNHEY, CDR2 SMNVEV (reference sequence). CDR3 length: 14 amino acids. The source of this sequence is an adult in good health. This chain joins TRBV27 and TRBJ1-3; D gene unclear. The specimen was peripheral blood, collected on day 0 of AZD1222 vaccination. CDR3: CASSLSFSGNTIYF. As DNA, the CDR3 is TGTGCCAGCAGTTTATCCTTTTCTGGAAACACCATATATTTT.